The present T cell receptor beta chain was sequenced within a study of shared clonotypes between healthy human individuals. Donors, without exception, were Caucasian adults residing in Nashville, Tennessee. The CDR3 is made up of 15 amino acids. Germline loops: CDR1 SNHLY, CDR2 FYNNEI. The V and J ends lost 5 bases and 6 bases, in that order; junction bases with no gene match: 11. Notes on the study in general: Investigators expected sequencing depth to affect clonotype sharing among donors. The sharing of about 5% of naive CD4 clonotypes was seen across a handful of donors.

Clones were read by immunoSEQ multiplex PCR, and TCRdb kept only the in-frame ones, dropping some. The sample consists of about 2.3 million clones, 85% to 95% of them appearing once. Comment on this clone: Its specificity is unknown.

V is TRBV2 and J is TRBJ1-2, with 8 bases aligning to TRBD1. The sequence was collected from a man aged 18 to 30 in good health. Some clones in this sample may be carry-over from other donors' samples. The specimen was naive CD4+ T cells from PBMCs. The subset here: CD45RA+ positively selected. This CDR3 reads CASSSAITGGDGYTF. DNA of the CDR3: TGTGCCAGCAGTTCCGCTATAACAGGGGGGGATGGCTACACCTTC.